This T cell receptor beta chain was identified in a study of shared clonotypes between healthy human individuals. TCRdb's table, derived via immunoSEQ multiplex PCR, lists solely in-frame clones and lacks some. The sample lists 2 million to 3 million clones, under 95% occurring once. This clone showed up just once. Naive CD45RA+ and memory CD45RA-negative subsets were split from CD4+ cells. Germline CDR1 and CDR2: SGHTA and FQGNSA. Trimming stripped 1 base from V and 5 bases from J, with 9 bases between. The CDR3 is 13 residues long. Sequences were obtained from naive CD4+ T cells from PBMCs. The subset is: CD45RA+ positively selected. The chain employs TRBV7-2 and TRBJ2-7, with no clear D. This clonotype was sampled from a man younger than 35 in good health. Some clones in this sample may be carry-over from other donors' samples. CDR3 region: CASSLVPRNEQYF. CDR3 nucleotides: TGTGCCAGCAGCTTAGTACCCAGAAACGAGCAGTACTTC. Using reference TRBV7-2 and TRBJ2-7 for the parts outside the CDR3, the full variable domain is GAGVSQSPSNKVTEKGKDVELRCDPISGHTALYWYRQSLGQGLEFLIYFQGNSAPDKSGLPSDRFSAERTGGSVSTLTIQRTQQEDSAVYLCASSLVPRNEQYFGPGTRLTVT.